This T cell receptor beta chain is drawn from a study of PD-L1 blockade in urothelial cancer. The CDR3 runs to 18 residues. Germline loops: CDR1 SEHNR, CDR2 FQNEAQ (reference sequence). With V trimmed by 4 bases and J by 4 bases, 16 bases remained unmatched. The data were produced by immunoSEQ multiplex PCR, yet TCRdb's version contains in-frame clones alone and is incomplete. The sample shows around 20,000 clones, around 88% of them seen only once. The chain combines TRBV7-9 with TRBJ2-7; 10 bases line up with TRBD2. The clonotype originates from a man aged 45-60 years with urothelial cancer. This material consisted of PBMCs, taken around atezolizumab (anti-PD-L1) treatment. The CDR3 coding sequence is TGTGCCAGCAGCTCACCAAAAACCGGGACTAGCGTCGCTTACGAGCAGTACTTC. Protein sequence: CASSSPKTGTSVAYEQYF.